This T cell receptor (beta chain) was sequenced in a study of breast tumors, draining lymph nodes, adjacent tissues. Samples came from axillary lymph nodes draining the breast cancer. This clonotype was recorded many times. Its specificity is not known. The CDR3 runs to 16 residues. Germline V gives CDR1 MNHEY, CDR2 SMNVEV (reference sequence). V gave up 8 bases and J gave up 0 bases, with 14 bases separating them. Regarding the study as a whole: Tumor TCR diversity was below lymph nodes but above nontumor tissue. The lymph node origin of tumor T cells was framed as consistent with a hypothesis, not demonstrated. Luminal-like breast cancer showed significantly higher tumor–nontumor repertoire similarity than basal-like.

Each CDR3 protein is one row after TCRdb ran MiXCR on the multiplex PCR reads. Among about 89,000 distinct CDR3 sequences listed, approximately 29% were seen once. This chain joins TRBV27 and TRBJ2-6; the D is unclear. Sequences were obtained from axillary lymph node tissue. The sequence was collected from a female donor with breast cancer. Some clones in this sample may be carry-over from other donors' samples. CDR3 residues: CASQNRPFSGANVLTF. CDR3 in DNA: TGTGCCAGCCAAAACAGACCCTTCTCTGGGGCCAACGTCCTGACTTTC. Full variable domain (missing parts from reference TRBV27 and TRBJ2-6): EAQVTQNPRYLITVTGKKLTVTCSQNMNHEYMSWYRQDPGLGLRQIYYSMNVEVTDKGDVPEGYKVSRKEKRNFPLILESPSPNQTSLYFCASQNRPFSGANVLTFGAGSRLTVL.